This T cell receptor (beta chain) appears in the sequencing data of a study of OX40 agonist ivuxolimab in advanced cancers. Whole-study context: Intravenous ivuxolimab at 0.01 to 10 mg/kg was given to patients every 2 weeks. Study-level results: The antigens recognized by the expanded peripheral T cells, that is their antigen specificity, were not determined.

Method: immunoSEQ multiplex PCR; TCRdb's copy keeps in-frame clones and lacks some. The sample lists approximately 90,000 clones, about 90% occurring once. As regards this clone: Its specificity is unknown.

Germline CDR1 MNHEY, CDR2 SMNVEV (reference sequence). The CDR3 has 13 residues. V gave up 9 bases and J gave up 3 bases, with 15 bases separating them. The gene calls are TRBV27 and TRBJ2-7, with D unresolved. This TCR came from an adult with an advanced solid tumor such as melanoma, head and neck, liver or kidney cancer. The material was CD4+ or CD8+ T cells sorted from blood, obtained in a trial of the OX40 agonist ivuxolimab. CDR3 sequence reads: CASGVASNYEQYF. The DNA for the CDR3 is TGTGCCAGTGGGGTGGCTTCTAACTACGAGCAGTACTTC.